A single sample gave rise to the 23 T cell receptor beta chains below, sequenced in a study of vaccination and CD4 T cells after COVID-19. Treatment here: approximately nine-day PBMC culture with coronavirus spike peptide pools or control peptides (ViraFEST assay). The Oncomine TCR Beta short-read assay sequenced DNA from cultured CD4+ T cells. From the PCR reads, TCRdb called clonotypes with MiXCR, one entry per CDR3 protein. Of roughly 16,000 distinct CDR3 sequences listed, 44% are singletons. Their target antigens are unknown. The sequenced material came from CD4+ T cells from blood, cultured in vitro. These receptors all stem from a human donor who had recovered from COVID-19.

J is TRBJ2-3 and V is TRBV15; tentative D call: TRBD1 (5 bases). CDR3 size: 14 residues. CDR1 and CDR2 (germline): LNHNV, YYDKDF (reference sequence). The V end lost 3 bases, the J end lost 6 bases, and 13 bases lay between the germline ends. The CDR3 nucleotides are TGTGCCACCAGCAGGGGCCAGGGCGGCGATACGCAGTATTTT. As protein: CATSRGQGGDTQYF. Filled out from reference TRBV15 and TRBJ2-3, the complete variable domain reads DAMVIQNPRYQVTQFGKPVTLSCSQTLNHNVMYWYQQKSSQAPKLLFHYYDKDFNNEADTPDNFQSRRPNTSFCFLDIRSPGLGDTAMYLCATSRGQGGDTQYFGPGTRLTVL.

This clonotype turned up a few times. This CDR3 is CASSLGNQPQHF. The CDR3 DNA reads TGTGCCAGCAGCTTGGGGAATCAGCCCCAGCATTTT. The rearrangement joins TRBV7-9 to TRBJ1-5; no firm D call. Germline-derived CDR1 and CDR2 are SEHNR and FQNEAQ (reference sequence). The CDR3 has 12 residues. Between the trimmed V and J ends, which lost 3 bases and 4 bases, there was a span of 4 bases.

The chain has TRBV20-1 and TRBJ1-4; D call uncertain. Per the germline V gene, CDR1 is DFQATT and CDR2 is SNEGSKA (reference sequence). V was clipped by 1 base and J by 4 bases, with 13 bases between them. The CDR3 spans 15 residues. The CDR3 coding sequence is TGCAGTGCTAGAGGGGTGGGAAGAGTTAATGAAAAACTGTTTTTT. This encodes CSARGVGRVNEKLFF.

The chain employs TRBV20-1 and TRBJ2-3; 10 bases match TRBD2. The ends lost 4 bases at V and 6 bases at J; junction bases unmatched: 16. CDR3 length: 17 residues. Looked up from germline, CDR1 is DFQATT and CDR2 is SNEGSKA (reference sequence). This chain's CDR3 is CSATPLVSGRRKDTQYF. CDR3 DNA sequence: TGCAGTGCTACGCCCCTCGTTAGCGGGAGGAGAAAGGATACGCAGTATTTT.

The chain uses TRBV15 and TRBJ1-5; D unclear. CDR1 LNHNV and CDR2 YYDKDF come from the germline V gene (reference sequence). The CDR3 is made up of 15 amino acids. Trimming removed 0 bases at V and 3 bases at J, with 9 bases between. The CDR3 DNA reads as TGTGCCACCAGCAGAGATTTTGGAACCAATCAGCCCCAGCATTTT. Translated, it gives CATSRDFGTNQPQHF.

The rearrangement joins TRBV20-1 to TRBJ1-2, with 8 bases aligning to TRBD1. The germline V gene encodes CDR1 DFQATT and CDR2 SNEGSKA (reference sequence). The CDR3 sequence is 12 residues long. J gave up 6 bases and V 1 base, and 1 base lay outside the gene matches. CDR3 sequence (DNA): TGCAGTGCTAGAGGACAGGGGAATGGCTACACCTTC. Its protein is CSARGQGNGYTF.

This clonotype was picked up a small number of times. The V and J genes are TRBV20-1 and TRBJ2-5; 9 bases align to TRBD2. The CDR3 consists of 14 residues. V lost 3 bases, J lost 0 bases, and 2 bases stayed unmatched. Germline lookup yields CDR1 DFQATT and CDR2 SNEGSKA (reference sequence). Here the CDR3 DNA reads TGCAGTGCTAGTAGCGGGAGCAACCAAGAGACCCAGTACTTC. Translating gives CSASSGSNQETQYF.

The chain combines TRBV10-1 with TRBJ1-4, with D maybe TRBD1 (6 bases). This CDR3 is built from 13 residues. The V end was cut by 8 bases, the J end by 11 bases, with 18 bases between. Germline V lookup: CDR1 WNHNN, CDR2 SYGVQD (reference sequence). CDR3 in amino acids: CASGGGDRLKLFF. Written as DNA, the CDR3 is TGCGCCAGCGGGGGCGGGGACCGGCTTAAACTGTTTTTT.

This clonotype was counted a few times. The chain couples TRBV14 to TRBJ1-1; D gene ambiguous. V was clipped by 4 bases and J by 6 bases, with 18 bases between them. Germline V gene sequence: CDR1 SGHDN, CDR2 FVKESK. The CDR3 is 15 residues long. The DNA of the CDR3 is TGTGCCAGCAGCCCTCGGTTGGCAGGAAGGCCTGAAGCTTTCTTT. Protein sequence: CASSPRLAGRPEAFF.

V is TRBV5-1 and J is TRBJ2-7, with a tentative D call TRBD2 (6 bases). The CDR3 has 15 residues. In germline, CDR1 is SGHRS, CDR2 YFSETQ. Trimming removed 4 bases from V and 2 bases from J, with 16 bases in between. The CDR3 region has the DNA TGCGCCAGCAGCGATTCCGGGGGATTTCCCTACGAGCAGTACTTC. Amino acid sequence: CASSDSGGFPYEQYF.

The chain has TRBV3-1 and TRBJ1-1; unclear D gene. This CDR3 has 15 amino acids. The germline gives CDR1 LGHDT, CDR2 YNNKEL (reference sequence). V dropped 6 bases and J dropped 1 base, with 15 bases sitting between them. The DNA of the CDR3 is TGTGCCAGCAGGCCTGGTGGCGCGGGGAACACTGAAGCTTTCTTT. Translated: CASRPGGAGNTEAFF.

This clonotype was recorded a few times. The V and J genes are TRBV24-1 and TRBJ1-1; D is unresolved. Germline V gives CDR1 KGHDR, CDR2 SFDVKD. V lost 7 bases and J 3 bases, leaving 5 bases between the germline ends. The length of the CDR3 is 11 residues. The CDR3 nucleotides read TGTGCCACCAGACAATACACTGAAGCTTTCTTT. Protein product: CATRQYTEAFF.

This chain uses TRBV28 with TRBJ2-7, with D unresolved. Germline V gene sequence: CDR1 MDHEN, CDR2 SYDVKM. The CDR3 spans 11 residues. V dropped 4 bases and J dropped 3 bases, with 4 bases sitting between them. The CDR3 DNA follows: TGTGCCAGCAGTTCCTACTACGAGCAGTACTTC. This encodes CASSSYYEQYF. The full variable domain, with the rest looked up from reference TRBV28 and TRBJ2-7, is DVKVTQSSRYLVKRTGEKVFLECVQDMDHENMFWYRQDPGLGLRLIYFSYDVKMKEKGDIPEGYSVSREKKERFSLILESASTNQTSMYLCASSSYYEQYFGPGTRLTVT.

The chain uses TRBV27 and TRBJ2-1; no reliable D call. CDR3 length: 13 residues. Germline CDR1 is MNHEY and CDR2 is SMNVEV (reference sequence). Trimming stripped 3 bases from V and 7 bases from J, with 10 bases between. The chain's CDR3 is CASSFGVQNEQFF. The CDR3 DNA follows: TGTGCCAGCAGTTTTGGGGTCCAGAATGAGCAGTTCTTC.

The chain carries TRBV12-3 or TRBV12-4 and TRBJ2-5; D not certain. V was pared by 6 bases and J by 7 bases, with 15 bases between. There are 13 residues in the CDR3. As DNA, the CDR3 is TGTGCCAGCAGCTTGGGCAGCTTAGGGACCCAGTACTTC. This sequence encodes CASSLGSLGTQYF.

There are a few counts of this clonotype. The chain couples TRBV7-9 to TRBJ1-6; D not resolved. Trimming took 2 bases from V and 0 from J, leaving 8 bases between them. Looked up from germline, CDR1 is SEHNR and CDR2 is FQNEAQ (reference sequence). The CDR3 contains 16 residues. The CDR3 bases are TGTGCCAGCAGCTTAACGAGGAGCTCCTATAATTCACCCCTCCACTTT. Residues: CASSLTRSSYNSPLHF.

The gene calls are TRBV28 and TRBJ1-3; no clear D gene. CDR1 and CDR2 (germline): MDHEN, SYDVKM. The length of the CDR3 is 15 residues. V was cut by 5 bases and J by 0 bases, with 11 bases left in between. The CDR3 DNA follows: TGTGCCAGCAGTCCCGGAGCACGCTCTGGAAACACCATATATTTT. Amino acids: CASSPGARSGNTIYF.

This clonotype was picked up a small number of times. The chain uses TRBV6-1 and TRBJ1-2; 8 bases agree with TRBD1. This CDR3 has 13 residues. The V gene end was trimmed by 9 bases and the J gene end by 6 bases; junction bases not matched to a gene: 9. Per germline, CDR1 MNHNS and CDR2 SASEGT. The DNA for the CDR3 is TGTGCCAGTACCACAGGACAGGGCCATGGCTACACCTTC. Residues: CASTTGQGHGYTF.

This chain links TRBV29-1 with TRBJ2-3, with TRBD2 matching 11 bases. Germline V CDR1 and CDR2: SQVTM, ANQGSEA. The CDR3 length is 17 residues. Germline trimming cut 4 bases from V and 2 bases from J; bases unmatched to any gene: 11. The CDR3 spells CSVGSLQTSGNTDTQYF. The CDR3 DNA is TGCAGCGTTGGGAGCTTGCAGACTAGCGGGAACACAGATACGCAGTATTTT.

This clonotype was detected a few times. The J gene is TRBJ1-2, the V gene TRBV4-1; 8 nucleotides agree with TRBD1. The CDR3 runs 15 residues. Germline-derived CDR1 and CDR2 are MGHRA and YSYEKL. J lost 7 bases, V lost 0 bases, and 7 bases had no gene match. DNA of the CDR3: TGCGCCAGCAGCCAAGATTCCTCAGGGGGCTTTGGCTACACCTTC. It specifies CASSQDSSGGFGYTF.

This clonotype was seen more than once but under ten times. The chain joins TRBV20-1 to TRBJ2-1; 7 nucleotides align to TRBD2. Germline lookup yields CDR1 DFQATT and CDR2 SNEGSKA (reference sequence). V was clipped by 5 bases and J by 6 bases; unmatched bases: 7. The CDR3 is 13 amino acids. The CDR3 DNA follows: TGCAGTGCTCGCCTCGGCGGGGGCAATGAGCAGTTCTTC. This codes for CSARLGGGNEQFF.

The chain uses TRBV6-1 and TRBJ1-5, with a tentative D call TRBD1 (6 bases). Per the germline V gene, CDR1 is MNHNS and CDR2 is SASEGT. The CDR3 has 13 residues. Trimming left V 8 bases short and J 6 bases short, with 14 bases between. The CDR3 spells CASGQGMGQPQHF. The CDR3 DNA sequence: TGTGCCAGCGGGCAGGGGATGGGTCAGCCCCAGCATTTT.

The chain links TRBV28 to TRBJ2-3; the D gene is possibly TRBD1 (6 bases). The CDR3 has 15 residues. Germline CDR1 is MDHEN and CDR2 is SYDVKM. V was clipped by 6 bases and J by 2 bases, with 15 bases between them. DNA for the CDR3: TGTGCCAGCAGGGGGGCTGGGCGGGTCACAGATACGCAGTATTTT. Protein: CASRGAGRVTDTQYF.